Sequencing of this T cell receptor (beta chain) was carried out in a study of shared clonotypes between healthy human individuals. This clone was counted only a few times. This CDR3 has 16 residues. The trim removed 3 bases at V and 7 bases at J, leaving 9 bases unmatched. Germline V gene sequence: CDR1 LGHNA, CDR2 YNFKEQ. Measured with immunoSEQ multiplex PCR; TCRdb has only the in-frame clones, and not every one. The sample carries roughly 1,000,000 clones, about four fifths recorded once. The receptor was derived from a man aged 18 to 29 in good health. Some clones in this sample may be carry-over from other donors' samples. This chain uses TRBV4-2 with TRBJ2-2; 9 positions match TRBD1. Source material: memory CD4+ T cells from PBMCs. Subset in this sample: CD45RA-negative fraction. The CDR3 protein is CASSHRGTGKGGELFF. The CDR3 nucleotides read TGTGCCAGCAGCCATCGCGGGACAGGGAAGGGCGGGGAGCTGTTTTTT.